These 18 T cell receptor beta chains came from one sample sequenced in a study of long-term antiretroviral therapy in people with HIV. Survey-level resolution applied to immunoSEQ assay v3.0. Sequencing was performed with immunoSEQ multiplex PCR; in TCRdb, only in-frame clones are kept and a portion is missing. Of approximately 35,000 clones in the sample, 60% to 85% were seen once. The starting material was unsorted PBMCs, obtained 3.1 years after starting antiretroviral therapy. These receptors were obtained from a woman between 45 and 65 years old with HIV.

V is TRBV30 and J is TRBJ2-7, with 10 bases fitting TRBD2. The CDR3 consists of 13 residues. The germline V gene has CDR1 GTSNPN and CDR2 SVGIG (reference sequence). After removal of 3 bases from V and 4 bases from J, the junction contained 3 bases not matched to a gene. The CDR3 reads CAWSQLAGYEQYF. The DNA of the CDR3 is TGTGCCTGGAGCCAACTAGCGGGGTACGAGCAGTACTTC.

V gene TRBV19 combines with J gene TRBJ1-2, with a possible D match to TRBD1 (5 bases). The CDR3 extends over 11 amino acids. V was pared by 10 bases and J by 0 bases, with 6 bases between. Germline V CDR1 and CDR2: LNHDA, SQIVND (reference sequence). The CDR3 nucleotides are TGTGCCACAGGGCCTAACTATGGCTACACCTTC. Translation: CATGPNYGYTF.

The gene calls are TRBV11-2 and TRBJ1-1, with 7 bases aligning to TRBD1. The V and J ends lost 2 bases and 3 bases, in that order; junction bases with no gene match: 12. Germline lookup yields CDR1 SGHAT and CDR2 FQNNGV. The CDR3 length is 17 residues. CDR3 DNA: TGTGCCAGCAGCTTAAGGCCAGGGGGAGGTTTGGACACTGAAGCTTTCTTT. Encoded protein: CASSLRPGGGLDTEAFF.

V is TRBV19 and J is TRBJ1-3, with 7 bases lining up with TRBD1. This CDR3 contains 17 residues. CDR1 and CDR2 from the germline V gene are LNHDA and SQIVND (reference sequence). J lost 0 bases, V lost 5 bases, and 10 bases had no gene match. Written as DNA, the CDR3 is TGTGCCAGTAGTCCAGGGGGACCGTCCTTCTCTGGAAACACCATATATTTT. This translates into CASSPGGPSFSGNTIYF.

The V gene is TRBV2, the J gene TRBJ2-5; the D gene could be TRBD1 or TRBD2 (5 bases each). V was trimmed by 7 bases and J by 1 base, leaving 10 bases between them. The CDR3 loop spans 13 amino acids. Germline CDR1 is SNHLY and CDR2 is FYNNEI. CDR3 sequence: CASNEGTQETQYF. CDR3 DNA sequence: TGTGCCAGCAACGAGGGGACCCAAGAGACCCAGTACTTC.

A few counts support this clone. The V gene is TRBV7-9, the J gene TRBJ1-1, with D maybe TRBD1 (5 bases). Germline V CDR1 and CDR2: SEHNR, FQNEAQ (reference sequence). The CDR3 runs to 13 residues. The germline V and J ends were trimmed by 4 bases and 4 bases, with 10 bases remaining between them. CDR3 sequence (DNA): TGTGCCAGCAGCTCCTCTGGGGGCACTGAAGCTTTCTTT. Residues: CASSSSGGTEAFF.

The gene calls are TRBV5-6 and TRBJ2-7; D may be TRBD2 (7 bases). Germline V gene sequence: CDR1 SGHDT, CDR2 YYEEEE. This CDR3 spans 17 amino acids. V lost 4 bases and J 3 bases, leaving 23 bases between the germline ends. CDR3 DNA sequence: TGTGCCAGCAGCCCTCACGGGGGGCTTCCCTATATCTACGAGCAGTACGTC. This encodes CASSPHGGLPYIYEQYV.

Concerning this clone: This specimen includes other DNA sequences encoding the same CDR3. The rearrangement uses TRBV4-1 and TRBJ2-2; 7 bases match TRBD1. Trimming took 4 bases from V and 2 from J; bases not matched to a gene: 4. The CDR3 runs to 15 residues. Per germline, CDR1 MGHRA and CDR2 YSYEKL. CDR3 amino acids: CASSRGTVNTGELFF. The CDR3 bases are TGCGCCAGCAGCCGGGGGACAGTCAACACCGGGGAGCTGTTTTTT.

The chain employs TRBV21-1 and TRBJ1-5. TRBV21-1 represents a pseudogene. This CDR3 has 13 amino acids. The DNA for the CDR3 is TGTGCCAGCACCTCAAGAAGCAATCAGCCCCAGCATTTT. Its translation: CASTSRSNQPQHF.

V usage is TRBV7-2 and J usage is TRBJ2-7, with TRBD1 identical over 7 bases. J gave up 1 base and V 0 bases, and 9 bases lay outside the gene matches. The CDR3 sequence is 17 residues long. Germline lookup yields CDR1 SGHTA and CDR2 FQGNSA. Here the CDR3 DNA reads TGTGCCAGCAGCTTAGCTGGTGGACAGGTCTATTCCTACGAGCAGTACTTC. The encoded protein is CASSLAGGQVYSYEQYF.

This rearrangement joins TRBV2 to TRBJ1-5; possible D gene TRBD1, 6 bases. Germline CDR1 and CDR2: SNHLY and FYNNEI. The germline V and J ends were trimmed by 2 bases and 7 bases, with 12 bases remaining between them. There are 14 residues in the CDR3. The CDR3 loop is CASSELLGAQPQHF. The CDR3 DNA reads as TGTGCCAGCAGTGAATTGTTGGGGGCCCAGCCCCAGCATTTT.

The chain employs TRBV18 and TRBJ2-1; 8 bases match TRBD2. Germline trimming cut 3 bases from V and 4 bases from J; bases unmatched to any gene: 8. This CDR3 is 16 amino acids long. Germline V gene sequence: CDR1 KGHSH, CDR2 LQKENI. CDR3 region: CASSPRGSGVYNEQFF. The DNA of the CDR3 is TGTGCCAGCTCACCCCGAGGTAGCGGGGTTTACAATGAGCAGTTCTTC.

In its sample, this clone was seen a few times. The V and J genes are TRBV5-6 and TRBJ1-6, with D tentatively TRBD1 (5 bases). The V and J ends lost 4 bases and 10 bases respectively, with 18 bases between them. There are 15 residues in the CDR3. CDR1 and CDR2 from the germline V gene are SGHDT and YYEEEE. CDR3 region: CASSHDLRRGSPLHF. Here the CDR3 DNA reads TGTGCCAGCAGCCACGATCTCCGGCGGGGGTCACCCCTCCACTTT.

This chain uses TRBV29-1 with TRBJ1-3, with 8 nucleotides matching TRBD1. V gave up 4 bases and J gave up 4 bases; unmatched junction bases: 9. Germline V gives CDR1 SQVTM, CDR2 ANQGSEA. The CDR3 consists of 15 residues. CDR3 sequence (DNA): TGCAGCGTTGGATCTTACCAGGGGGCAGGAAACACCATATATTTT. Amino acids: CSVGSYQGAGNTIYF.

The CDR3 DNA follows: TGTGCCAGCTCTGGACTAGCGAGGAACACCGGGGAGCTGTTTTTT. Encoded protein: CASSGLARNTGELFF. The genes are TRBV6-5 and TRBJ2-2, with 9 bases matching TRBD2. Germline assignment: CDR1 MNHEY and CDR2 SVGAGI. Trimming took 8 bases from V and 1 from J; bases not matched to a gene: 5. The CDR3 sequence is 15 residues long.

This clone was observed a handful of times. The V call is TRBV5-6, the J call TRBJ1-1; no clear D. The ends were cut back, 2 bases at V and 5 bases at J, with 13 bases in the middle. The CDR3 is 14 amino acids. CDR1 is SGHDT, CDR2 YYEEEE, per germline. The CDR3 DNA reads TGTGCCAGCAGCTTTATCAGGTTAACGACTGAAGCTTTCTTT. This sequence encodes CASSFIRLTTEAFF. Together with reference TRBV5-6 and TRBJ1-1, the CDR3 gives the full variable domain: DAGVTQSPTHLIKTRGQQVTLRCSPKSGHDTVSWYQQALGQGPQFIFQYYEEEERQRGNFPDRFSGHQFPNYSSELNVNALLLGDSALYLCASSFIRLTTEAFFGQGTRLTVV.

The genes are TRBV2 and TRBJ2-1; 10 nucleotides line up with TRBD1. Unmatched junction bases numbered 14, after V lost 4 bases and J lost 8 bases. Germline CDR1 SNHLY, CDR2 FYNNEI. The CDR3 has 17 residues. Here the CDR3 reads CASSVSLGTGVRDEQFF. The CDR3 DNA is TGTGCCAGCAGTGTGAGTTTGGGGACAGGGGTGAGGGATGAGCAGTTCTTC. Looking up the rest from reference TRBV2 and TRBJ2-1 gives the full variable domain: EPEVTQTPSHQVTQMGQEVILRCVPISNHLYFYWYRQILGQKVEFLVSFYNNEISEKSEIFDDQFSVERPDGSNFTLKIRSTKLEDSAMYFCASSVSLGTGVRDEQFFGPGTRLTVL.

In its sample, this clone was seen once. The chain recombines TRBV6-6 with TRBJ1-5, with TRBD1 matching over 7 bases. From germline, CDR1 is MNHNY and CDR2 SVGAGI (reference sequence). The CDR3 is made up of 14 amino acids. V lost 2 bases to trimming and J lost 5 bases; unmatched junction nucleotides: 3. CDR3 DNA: TGTGCCAGCAGTTACCGTGACAGGGATCAGCCCCAGCATTTT. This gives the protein CASSYRDRDQPQHF.